This record covers a single T cell receptor beta chain. Trimming removed 0 bases from V and 5 bases from J; junction bases left unmatched: 8. Germline CDR1 and CDR2: LNHNV and YYDKDF (reference sequence). The CDR3 consists of 17 residues. The data were taken from a study of blood T cell repertoires in COVID-19. Turning to the study itself: The United States, Italy and Spain were the sources of the acute and convalescent COVID-19 samples. T cells, B-cell-depleted T cells, or PBMCs supplied cDNA or gDNA.

The method was immunoSEQ multiplex PCR; TCRdb's version includes in-frame clones alone and lacks a portion of them. Among approximately 290,000 clones listed, over 75% were seen once. Enrolled through a virtual design, the participants were between about 18 and 100 years of age and came from some 25 US areas. The TCR was taken from a woman in her twenties or thirties who had recovered from COVID-19. This chain uses TRBV15 with TRBJ1-2; 11 bases are a match to TRBD1. The sequenced sample was PBMCs or T cells enriched from blood (not recorded which). CDR3 sequence reads: CATSREGQGGGSYGYTF. The CDR3 nucleotides are TGTGCCACCAGCAGAGAGGGACAGGGGGGTGGTTCATATGGCTACACCTTC.